The 2 T cell receptor beta chains below were found in one sample sequenced in a study of CD8+CD57+ T cells in acquired aplastic anemia. The patients chosen for sequencing had shown expansion of CD8+CD57+ cells (detected by flow cytometry). Genomic DNA was employed as the template in profiling TCR beta VDJ and CDR3. TCRdb redid the calling of the reads with MiXCR, one entry per CDR3 protein. In the table there are under 350,000 distinct CDR3 sequences, approximately 57% of which are singletons. Sequencing used sorted CD4+, CD8+, or CD8+CD57+ T cells (not recorded which) from PBMCs. These receptors were obtained from a human donor with aplastic anemia.

This clonotype has a handful of counts. CDR3 region: CASSEYRNYGYTF. The DNA of the CDR3 is TGCGCCAGCAGTGAGTACAGAAACTATGGCTACACCTTC. This chain joins TRBV10-1 and TRBJ1-2; D call uncertain. This CDR3 spans 13 amino acids. Trimming removed 1 base at V and 2 bases at J, with 5 bases between. Germline V gene lookup returns CDR1 WNHNN and CDR2 SYGVQD (reference sequence).

This clonotype was seen at least ten times. The rearrangement joins TRBV10-1 to TRBJ2-7, with TRBD2 matching over 9 bases. The CDR3 is 14 amino acids. The V gene's germline CDR1 is WNHNN and CDR2 SYGVQD (reference sequence). V shed 2 bases, J shed 6 bases, and the junction held 5 bases outside the gene matches. CDR3 region: CASSEAGGPFEQYF. CDR3 DNA: TGCGCCAGCAGTGAGGCGGGAGGGCCTTTCGAGCAGTACTTC.